This entry describes one T cell receptor beta chain. Antigen specificity is unknown. The ends lost 9 bases at V and 8 bases at J; junction bases unmatched: 9. Germline values: CDR1 LNHDA, CDR2 SQIVND (reference sequence). The CDR3 covers 14 residues. This sample was taken from a study of T cells after yellow fever vaccination. Overall study results and limits: Although the secondary response was weaker, it peaked faster, at day 5 versus 15.

MiXCR, applied by TCRdb to the 5' RACE reads, yields one record per CDR3 protein. The table records 350,000 or so distinct CDR3 sequences, about 8.3% of them present only once. This rearrangement joins TRBV19 to TRBJ2-1, with 11 positions matching TRBD2. The source of this sequence is a young man who received the YFV17D yellow fever vaccine. The input for sequencing was PBMCs, taken roughly 45 days after the first yellow fever vaccination. For the CDR3, the DNA is TGTGCCAGCCTCATGACTAGCGGGGAGGATGAGCAGTTCTTC. The encoded protein is CASLMTSGEDEQFF.